This T cell receptor (beta chain) was documented in a study of OX40 agonist ivuxolimab in advanced cancers. V lost 8 bases, J lost 9 bases, and 16 bases lay in between. Germline V gene lookup returns CDR1 MNHEY and CDR2 SMNVEV (reference sequence). The CDR3 length is 12 residues. This table comes from immunoSEQ multiplex PCR, and its TCRdb copy is limited to in-frame clones, with some not included. Among about 16,000 clones, roughly 81% were seen once, and the ten largest hold about 72%. This clonotype originated in an adult with an advanced solid tumor such as melanoma, head and neck, liver or kidney cancer. The V gene is TRBV27, the J gene TRBJ2-5; D possibly corresponds to TRBD2 (5 bases). The sequencing here drew on CD4+ or CD8+ T cells sorted from blood, taken in a trial of the OX40 agonist ivuxolimab. CDR3 nucleotide sequence: TGTGCCAGCCGATCCCCCACCGGGGCCCAGTACTTC. Its translation is CASRSPTGAQYF.